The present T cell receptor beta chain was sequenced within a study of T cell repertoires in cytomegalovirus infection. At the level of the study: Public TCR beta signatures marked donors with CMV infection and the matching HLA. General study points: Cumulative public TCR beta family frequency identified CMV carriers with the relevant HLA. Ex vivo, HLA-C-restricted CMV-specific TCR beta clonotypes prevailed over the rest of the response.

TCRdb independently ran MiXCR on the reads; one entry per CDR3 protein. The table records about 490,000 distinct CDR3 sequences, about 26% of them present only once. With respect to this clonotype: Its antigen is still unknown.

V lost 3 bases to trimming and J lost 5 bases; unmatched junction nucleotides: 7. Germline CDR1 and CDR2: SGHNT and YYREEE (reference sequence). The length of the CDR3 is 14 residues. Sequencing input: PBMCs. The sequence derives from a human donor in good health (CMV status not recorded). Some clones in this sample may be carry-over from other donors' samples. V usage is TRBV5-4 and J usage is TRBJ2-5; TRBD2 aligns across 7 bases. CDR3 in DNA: TGTGCCAGCAGCTCTGGACTAGTGTGGGAGACCCAGTACTTC. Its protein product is CASSSGLVWETQYF. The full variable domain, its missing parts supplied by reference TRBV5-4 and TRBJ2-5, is ETGVTQSPTHLIKTRGQQVTLRCSSQSGHNTVSWYQQALGQGPQFIFQYYREEENGRGNFPPRFSGLQFPNYSSELNVNALELDDSALYLCASSSGLVWETQYFGPGTRLLVL.